This T cell receptor (beta chain) was identified during a study of shared clonotypes between healthy human individuals. The assay was carried out at the deep level. Sequencing used immunoSEQ multiplex PCR; TCRdb keeps in-frame clones, though not all of them. The sample holds about 550,000 clones, around 95% seen once. Terminally differentiated effector memory CD45RA+ cells were excluded from the naive CD8 cells, which were CD45RO-negative and positively selected for CCR7. Study findings and constraints: Around 5% of naive CD4 clonotypes were common to a few donors. It was the few donors that limited the genetic and exposure-history diversity represented.

About this clone: Its specificity is not known.

This TCR derives from a woman under 40 in good health. Source material: naive CD8+ T cells sorted from blood.

The CDR3 DNA is TGCGCCAGCAGCCCAAGCGGGAGAAGCTACGAGCAGTACTTC. Translating gives CASSPSGRSYEQYF. The genes are TRBV4-1 and TRBJ2-7; 8 positions match TRBD2. The CDR3 contains 14 residues. Germline V lookup: CDR1 MGHRA, CDR2 YSYEKL. V was clipped by 4 bases and J by 3 bases; unmatched bases: 5.